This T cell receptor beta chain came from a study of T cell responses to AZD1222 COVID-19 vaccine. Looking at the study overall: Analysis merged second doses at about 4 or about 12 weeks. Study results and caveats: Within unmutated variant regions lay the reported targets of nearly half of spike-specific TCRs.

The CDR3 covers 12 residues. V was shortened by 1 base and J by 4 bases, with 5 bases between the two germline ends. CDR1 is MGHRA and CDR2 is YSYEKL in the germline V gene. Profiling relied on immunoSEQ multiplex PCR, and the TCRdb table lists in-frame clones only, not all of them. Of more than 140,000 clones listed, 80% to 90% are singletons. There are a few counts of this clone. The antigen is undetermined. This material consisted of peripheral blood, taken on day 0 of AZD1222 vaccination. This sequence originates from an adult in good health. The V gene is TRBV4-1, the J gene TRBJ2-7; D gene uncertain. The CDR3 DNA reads TGCGCCAGCAGCCAAGGGCTGTACGAGCAGTACTTC. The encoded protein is CASSQGLYEQYF.